The following is a T cell receptor beta chain sequence with its context. V was pared by 6 bases and J by 4 bases, with 3 bases of the junction left unmatched. This CDR3 is built from 13 residues. Germline-derived CDR1 and CDR2 are SGHTA and FQGNSA. This record belongs to a study of shared clonotypes between healthy human individuals. Clones were sequenced by immunoSEQ multiplex PCR, and TCRdb holds only the in-frame ones, with some missing. The sample includes fewer than 1.8 million clones, less than 99% of them seen just once. The V gene is TRBV7-2, the J gene TRBJ1-1; 9 positions match TRBD1. This TCR was recovered from a man aged 30 to 39 in good health. Material: naive CD4+ T cells sorted from blood. Subset: CD45RA+ positively selected. This CDR3 reads CASSKTGGTEAFF. In DNA, the CDR3 is TGTGCCAGCAGTAAGACAGGGGGCACTGAAGCTTTCTTT.